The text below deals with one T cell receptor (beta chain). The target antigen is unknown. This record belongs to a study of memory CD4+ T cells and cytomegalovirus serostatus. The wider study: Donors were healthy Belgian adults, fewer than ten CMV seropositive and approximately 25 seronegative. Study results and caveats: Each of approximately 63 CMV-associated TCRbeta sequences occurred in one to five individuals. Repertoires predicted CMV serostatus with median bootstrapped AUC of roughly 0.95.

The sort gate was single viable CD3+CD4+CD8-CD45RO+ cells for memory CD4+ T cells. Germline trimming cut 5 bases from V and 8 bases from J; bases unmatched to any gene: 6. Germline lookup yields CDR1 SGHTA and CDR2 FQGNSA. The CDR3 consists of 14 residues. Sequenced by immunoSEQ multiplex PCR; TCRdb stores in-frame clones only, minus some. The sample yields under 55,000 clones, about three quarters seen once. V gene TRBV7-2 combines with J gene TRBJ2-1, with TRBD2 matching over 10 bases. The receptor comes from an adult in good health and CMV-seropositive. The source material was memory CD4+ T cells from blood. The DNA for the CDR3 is TGTGCCAGCAGCGGTAGCGGGGGGCGTGATGAGCAGTTCTTC. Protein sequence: CASSGSGGRDEQFF.